This entry lists 8 T cell receptor beta chains sequenced from one sample in a study of CD8+ T cells in alopecia areata. Sequencing templates came from extracted RNA that was reverse transcribed into cDNA. Produced via immunoSEQ multiplex PCR; TCRdb's table is partial and in-frame only. There are some 200,000 clones in the sample; more than 55% occur only once, and roughly 5.3% lies in the top ten. The material sequenced was CD8+ T cells sorted from blood. Every receptor here comes from a human donor in good health.

This rearrangement joins TRBV7-9 to TRBJ2-7; D gene uncertain. Trimming left V 5 bases short and J 4 bases short, with 12 bases between. CDR3 length equals 13 residues. Germline V gene sequence: CDR1 SEHNR, CDR2 FQNEAQ (reference sequence). CDR3 region: CASSLPGLYEQYF. As DNA, the CDR3 is TGTGCCAGCAGCCTCCCCGGGCTGTACGAGCAGTACTTC. The entire variable domain, with the rest obtained from reference TRBV7-9 and TRBJ2-7, is as follows: DTGVSQNPRHKITKRGQNVTFRCDPISEHNRLYWYRQTLGQGPEFLTYFQNEAQLEKSRLLSDRFSAERPKGSFSTLEIQRTEQGDSAMYLCASSLPGLYEQYFGPGTRLTVT.

This clone was seen more than once but under ten times. This sequence joins TRBV2 and TRBJ2-1; 8 positions agree with TRBD1. J lost 4 bases, V lost 4 bases, and 6 bases had no gene match. The CDR3 has 15 residues. The germline V gene has CDR1 SNHLY and CDR2 FYNNEI. The CDR3 here is CASSGQGAEYNEQFF. As DNA, the CDR3 is TGTGCCAGCAGTGGGCAGGGGGCGGAATACAATGAGCAGTTCTTC.

The gene calls are TRBV30 and TRBJ1-4; unclear D gene. The CDR3 covers 13 residues. CDR1 GTSNPN and CDR2 SVGIG come from the germline V gene (reference sequence). Trimming removed 0 bases from V and 8 bases from J, with 10 bases in between. CDR3 protein: CAWSVTGGEKLFF. CDR3 sequence (DNA): TGTGCCTGGAGTGTAACTGGAGGGGAAAAACTGTTTTTT.

For the CDR3, the DNA is TGTGCCAGCAGCCAAGAATTCGGGTCTTATAGTGGCTACACCTTC. As protein: CASSQEFGSYSGYTF. This chain uses TRBV14 with TRBJ1-2; D gene unclear. Germline loops: CDR1 SGHDN, CDR2 FVKESK. The CDR3 has 15 amino acids. Trimming stripped 0 bases from V and 7 bases from J, with 15 bases between.

The CDR3 bases are TGCGCCAGCAGCTTGCCCTGGACTAGCGGGGGCCCATCACCTACGCAGTATTTT. Its protein is CASSLPWTSGGPSPTQYF. The genes are TRBV5-1 and TRBJ2-3; 13 nucleotides match TRBD2. Looked up from germline, CDR1 is SGHRS and CDR2 is YFSETQ. The V and J ends lost 1 base and 8 bases, in that order; junction bases with no gene match: 13. This CDR3 region has 18 residues.

This chain links TRBV4-1 with TRBJ1-2; D is perhaps TRBD1 (6 bases). Germline V gene lookup returns CDR1 MGHRA and CDR2 YSYEKL. The length of the CDR3 is 16 residues. V lost 4 bases to trimming and J lost 2 bases, with 17 bases between them. The CDR3 DNA sequence: TGCGCCAGCAGCCCAGGCGGTTCAGGGGTAAACTATGGCTACACCTTC. This gives the protein CASSPGGSGVNYGYTF.

This clone was counted a few times. The J gene is TRBJ2-5, the V gene TRBV29-1; 9 bases fit TRBD2. This CDR3 spans 14 amino acids. From germline, CDR1 is SQVTM and CDR2 ANQGSEA. The ends lost 4 bases at V and 5 bases at J; junction bases unmatched: 8. The CDR3 reads CSVVPSGGLETQYF. CDR3 DNA sequence: TGCAGCGTTGTACCCAGCGGGGGGCTGGAGACCCAGTACTTC.

The rearrangement uses TRBV30 and TRBJ2-5; either TRBD1 or TRBD2 may supply D (7 bases each). This CDR3 has 15 amino acids. V lost 0 bases to trimming and J lost 1 base, with 12 bases between them. The germline V gene encodes CDR1 GTSNPN and CDR2 SVGIG (reference sequence). The CDR3 sequence is CAWSVAGGAQETQYF. The CDR3 region has the DNA TGTGCCTGGAGTGTCGCAGGGGGGGCCCAAGAGACCCAGTACTTC.